This T cell receptor (beta chain) was obtained from a study of cytomegalovirus exposure and HLA in healthy donors. For this clone: Its antigen is not identified.

The donors were part of the roughly 120-subject validation cohort, which stood apart from the 666-subject first cohort. Study conclusions and caveats: A classifier reportedly called cytomegalovirus status with high sensitivity and specificity. First-cohort TCR clusters tended to co-occur in the approximately 120 validation repertoires, a later analysis found.

Sequencing was performed with immunoSEQ multiplex PCR; in TCRdb, only in-frame clones are kept and a portion is missing. The sample lists fewer than 100,000 clones, roughly 94% occurring once. The germline V gene has CDR1 LNHDA and CDR2 SQIVND (reference sequence). The CDR3 is made up of 16 amino acids. V lost 4 bases to trimming and J lost 5 bases, with 18 bases between them. Sequenced input: PBMCs. This receptor was identified in a woman aged 18-30 years in good health and CMV-seropositive. The chain joins TRBV19 to TRBJ1-5; a possible D gene is TRBD1 (6 bases). The CDR3 region is CASSKWVQGQDQPQHF. The DNA of the CDR3 is TGTGCCAGTAGTAAGTGGGTACAGGGTCAAGATCAGCCCCAGCATTTT. Together with reference TRBV19 and TRBJ1-5, the CDR3 gives the full variable domain: DGGITQSPKYLFRKEGQNVTLSCEQNLNHDAMYWYRQDPGQGLRLIYYSQIVNDFQKGDIAEGYSVSREKKESFPLTVTSAQKNPTAFYLCASSKWVQGQDQPQHFGDGTRLSIL.